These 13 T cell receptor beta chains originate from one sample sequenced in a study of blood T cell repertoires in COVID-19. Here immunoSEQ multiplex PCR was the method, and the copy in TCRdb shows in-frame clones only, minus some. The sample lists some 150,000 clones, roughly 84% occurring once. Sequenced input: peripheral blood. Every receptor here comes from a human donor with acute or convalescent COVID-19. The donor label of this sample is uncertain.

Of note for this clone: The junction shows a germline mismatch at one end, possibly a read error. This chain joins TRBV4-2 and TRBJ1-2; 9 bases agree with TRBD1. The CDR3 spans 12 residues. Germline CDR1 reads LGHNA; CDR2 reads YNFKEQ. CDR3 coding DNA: TGTGCCAGCAGCCAAGCGGGGACAGGGTTTTACTTC. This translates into CASSQAGTGFYF.

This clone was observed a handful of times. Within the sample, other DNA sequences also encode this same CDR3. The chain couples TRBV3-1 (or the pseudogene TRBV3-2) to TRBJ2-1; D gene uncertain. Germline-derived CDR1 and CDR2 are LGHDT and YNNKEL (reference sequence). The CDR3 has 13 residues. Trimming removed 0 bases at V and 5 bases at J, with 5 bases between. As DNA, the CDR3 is TGTGCCAGCAGCCAAGACCTTAACAATGAGCAGTTCTTC. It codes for CASSQDLNNEQFF.

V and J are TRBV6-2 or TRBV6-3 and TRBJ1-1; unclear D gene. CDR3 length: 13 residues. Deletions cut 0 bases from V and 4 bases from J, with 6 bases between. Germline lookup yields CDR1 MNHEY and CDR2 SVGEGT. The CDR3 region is CASSYSGGTEAFF. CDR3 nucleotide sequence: TGTGCCAGCAGTTACTCGGGAGGCACTGAAGCTTTCTTT.

DNA of the CDR3: TGTGCCAGCAGCCCGGGTCGGGACAGGCGTGAAAAACTGTTTTTT. Protein: CASSPGRDRREKLFF. The chain recombines TRBV5-4 with TRBJ1-4; 8 positions agree with TRBD1. The germline V gene has CDR1 SGHNT and CDR2 YYREEE (reference sequence). The length of the CDR3 is 15 residues. Unmatched junction bases numbered 9, after V lost 4 bases and J lost 7 bases. Filled out from reference TRBV5-4 and TRBJ1-4, the complete variable domain reads ETGVTQSPTHLIKTRGQQVTLRCSSQSGHNTVSWYQQALGQGPQFIFQYYREEENGRGNFPPRFSGLQFPNYSSELNVNALELDDSALYLCASSPGRDRREKLFFGSGTQLSVL.

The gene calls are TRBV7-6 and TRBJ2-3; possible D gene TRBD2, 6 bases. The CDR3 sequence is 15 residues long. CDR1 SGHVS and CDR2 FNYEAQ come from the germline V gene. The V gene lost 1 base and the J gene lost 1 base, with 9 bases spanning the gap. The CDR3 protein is CASSLGLAGTDTQYF. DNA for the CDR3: TGTGCCAGCAGCTTAGGGTTAGCGGGCACAGATACGCAGTATTTT.

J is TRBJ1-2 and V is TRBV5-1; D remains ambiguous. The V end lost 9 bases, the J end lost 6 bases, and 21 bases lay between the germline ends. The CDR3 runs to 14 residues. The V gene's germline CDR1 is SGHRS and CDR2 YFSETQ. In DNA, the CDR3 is TGCGCCACCAGACGACCGACGGGCGGGGATGGCTACACCTTC. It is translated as CATRRPTGGDGYTF.

The CDR3 sequence is CASGWGQSNQPQHF. For the CDR3, the DNA is TGTGCCAGCGGCTGGGGGCAGAGCAATCAGCCCCAGCATTTT. The chain employs TRBV2 and TRBJ1-5; a possible D gene is TRBD1 (6 bases). CDR1 and CDR2 (germline): SNHLY, FYNNEI. This CDR3 region has 14 residues. The V gene lost 8 bases and the J gene lost 1 base, with 12 bases spanning the gap.

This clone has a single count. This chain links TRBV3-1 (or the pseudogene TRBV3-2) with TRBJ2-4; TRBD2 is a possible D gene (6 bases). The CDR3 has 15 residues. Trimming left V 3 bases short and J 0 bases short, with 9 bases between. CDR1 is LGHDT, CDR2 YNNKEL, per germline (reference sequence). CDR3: CASSQQGLAKNIQYF. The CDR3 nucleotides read TGTGCCAGCAGCCAGCAGGGACTAGCCAAAAACATTCAGTACTTC.

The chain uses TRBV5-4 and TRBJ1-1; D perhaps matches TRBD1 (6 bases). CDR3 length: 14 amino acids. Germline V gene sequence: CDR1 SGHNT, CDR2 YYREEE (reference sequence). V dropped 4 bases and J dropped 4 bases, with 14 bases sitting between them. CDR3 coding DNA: TGTGCCAGCAGCCAGAAAAAGGGGGTCACTGAAGCTTTCTTT. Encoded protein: CASSQKKGVTEAFF.

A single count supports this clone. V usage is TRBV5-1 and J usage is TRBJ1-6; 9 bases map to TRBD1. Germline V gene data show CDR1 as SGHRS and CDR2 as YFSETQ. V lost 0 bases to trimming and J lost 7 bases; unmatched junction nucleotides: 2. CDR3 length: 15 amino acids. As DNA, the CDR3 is TGCGCCAGCAGCTTGGAGACAGGGGGAAATTCACCCCTCCACTTT. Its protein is CASSLETGGNSPLHF.

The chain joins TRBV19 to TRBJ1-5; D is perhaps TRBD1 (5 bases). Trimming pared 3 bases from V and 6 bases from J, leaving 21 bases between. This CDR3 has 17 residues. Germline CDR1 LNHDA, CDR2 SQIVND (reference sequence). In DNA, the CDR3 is TGTGCCAGTAGTATGAAAGGGGAGGGAGGTTACGGTCAGCCCCAGCATTTT. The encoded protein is CASSMKGEGGYGQPQHF.

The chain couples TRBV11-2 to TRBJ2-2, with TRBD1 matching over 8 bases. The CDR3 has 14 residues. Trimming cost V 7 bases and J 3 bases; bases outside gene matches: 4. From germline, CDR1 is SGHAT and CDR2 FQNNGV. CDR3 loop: CASIRTGYTGELFF. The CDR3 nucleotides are TGTGCCAGCATAAGGACAGGGTACACCGGGGAGCTGTTTTTT.

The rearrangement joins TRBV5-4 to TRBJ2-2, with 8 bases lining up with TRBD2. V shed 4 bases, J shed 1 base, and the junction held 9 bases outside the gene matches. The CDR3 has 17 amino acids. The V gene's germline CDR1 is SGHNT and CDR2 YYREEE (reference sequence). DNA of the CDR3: TGTGCCAGCAGCCTCCGCTCTAGCGGGCAGAACACCGGGGAGCTGTTTTTT. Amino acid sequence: CASSLRSSGQNTGELFF.